The rows below give T cell receptor beta chains drawn from one sample of a study of blood T cell repertoires in COVID-19. Here immunoSEQ multiplex PCR was the method, and the copy in TCRdb shows in-frame clones only, minus some. The sample carries approximately 200,000 clones, 70% to 90% recorded once. The source material was peripheral blood. The receptors derive from a woman aged 45-60 years with acute or convalescent COVID-19. Each CDR3 is given with its conserved first and last residue. The order of the fields is clone size, J gene, D gene, V gene, CDR3 length, CDR3 protein, CDR3 DNA. D genes are given only for firm matches. Part of the rows lack a size; the others show once, few, many or a class for expanded clones.

. | TRBJ2-7 | TRBD1 | TRBV30 | 18 | CAWRGLFGGDRGSYEQYF | TGTGCCTGGAGAGGACTGTTTGGTGGGGACAGGGGTTCCTACGAGCAGTACTTC
. | TRBJ2-3 | . | TRBV7-6 | 13 | CASSRTGTDTQYF | TGTGCCAGCAGCCGTACAGGGACAGATACGCAGTATTTT
. | TRBJ2-5 | . | TRBV9 | 15 | CASSVGLVVQETQYF | TGTGCCAGCAGCGTAGGGCTAGTTGTACAAGAGACCCAGTACTTC
once | TRBJ2-5 | TRBD1 | TRBV10-1 | 15 | CASSGSLGTEETQYF | TGCGCCAGCAGTGGGTCTTTGGGGACAGAAGAGACCCAGTACTTC
. | TRBJ1-6 | . | TRBV5-4 | 15 | CASSLGGERNSPLHF | TGTGCCAGCAGCTTGGGGGGGGAACGAAATTCACCCCTCCACTTT
. | TRBJ2-5 | TRBD2 | TRBV6-5 | 15 | CASSYTSGAQETQYF | TGTGCCAGCAGTTACACTAGCGGGGCACAAGAGACCCAGTACTTC
. | TRBJ2-2 | . | TRBV30 | 15 | CAWKVAGANTGELFF | TGTGCCTGGAAAGTAGCCGGGGCGAACACCGGGGAGCTGTTTTTT
. | TRBJ1-2 | . | TRBV6-5 | 15 | CASSFLRTENYGYTF | TGTGCCAGCAGCTTCCTTCGGACAGAGAACTATGGCTACACCTTC
. | TRBJ1-4 | . | TRBV6-5 | 14 | CASSYLEGGEKLFF | TGTGCCAGCAGTTACTTGGAGGGCGGGGAAAAACTGTTTTTT
. | TRBJ2-3 | . | TRBV6-5 | 16 | CASSYSKTPLPDTQYF | TGTGCCAGCAGTTACTCGAAGACTCCCTTACCTGATACGCAGTATTTT
. | TRBJ1-1 | . | TRBV9 | 14 | CASSVAGQDTEAFF | TGTGCCAGCAGCGTAGCGGGACAAGATACTGAAGCTTTCTTT
once | TRBJ2-1 | . | TRBV30 | 11 | CAWSPKREQFF | TGTGCCTGGAGTCCTAAGCGGGAGCAGTTCTTC
once | TRBJ2-5 | TRBD2 | TRBV3-1/TRBV3-2 | 20 | CASSHVLTSGRLWERETQYF | TGTGCCAGCAGCCACGTCCTTACTAGCGGGAGGCTTTGGGAACGAGAGACCCAGTACTTC
. | TRBJ2-1 | TRBD2 | TRBV19 | 15 | CASSPPWRGVNEQFF | TGTGCCAGTAGCCCCCCTTGGCGGGGGGTCAATGAGCAGTTCTTC
few | TRBJ2-1 | TRBD2 | TRBV5-6 | 14 | CASSGGSSYNEQFF | TGTGCCAGCAGCGGCGGGAGTTCCTACAATGAGCAGTTCTTC
many | TRBJ1-2 | TRBD1 | TRBV19 | 15 | CASSPGTGGISGYTF | TGTGCCAGTAGTCCCGGGACAGGGGGCATCTCTGGCTACACCTTC
. | TRBJ2-5 | TRBD2 | TRBV25-1 | 14 | CASSAREGQETQYF | TGTGCCAGCAGTGCCCGGGAGGGACAAGAGACCCAGTACTTC
. | TRBJ1-2 | TRBD1 | TRBV30 | 14 | CAWSQGGVNYGYTF | TGTGCCTGGAGTCAGGGGGGAGTTAACTATGGCTACACCTTC
. | TRBJ2-5 | TRBD2 | TRBV4-3 | 16 | CASSQGLAGAQETQYF | TGCGCCAGCAGCCAGGGACTAGCGGGAGCCCAAGAGACCCAGTACTTC
. | TRBJ2-7 | TRBD2 | TRBV3-1/TRBV3-2 | 16 | CASSQGLAESSYEQYF | TGTGCCAGCAGCCAAGGACTAGCTGAGAGCTCCTACGAGCAGTACTTC
. | TRBJ2-1 | TRBD2 | TRBV19 | 15 | CASSPTSGGYNEQFF | TGTGCCAGTAGTCCTACTAGCGGGGGATACAATGAGCAGTTCTTC
once | TRBJ2-2 | . | TRBV10-3 | 12 | CAIILNTGELFF | TGTGCCATCATCCTTAACACCGGGGAGCTGTTTTTT
. | TRBJ1-1 | TRBD1 | TRBV9 | 15 | CASSPVGTGVTEAFF | TGTGCCAGCAGCCCGGTCGGGACAGGGGTAACCGAAGCTTTCTTT
once | TRBJ2-3 | TRBD2 | TRBV7-7 | 16 | CASSRGLAGGADTQYF | TGTGCCAGCAGCAGAGGACTAGCGGGAGGAGCAGATACGCAGTATTTT
. | TRBJ1-2 | . | TRBV5-4 | 12 | CASSLTQGGYTF | TGTGCCAGCAGCTTGACGCAGGGTGGCTACACCTTC
. | TRBJ2-1 | TRBD1 | TRBV10-3 | 13 | CATTGGAINEQFF | TGTGCCACGACAGGGGGCGCCATCAATGAGCAGTTCTTC
once | TRBJ2-1 | TRBD1 | TRBV7-3 | 16 | CASSPTGGSSYNEQFF | TGTGCCAGCAGCCCGACAGGGGGGAGCTCCTACAATGAGCAGTTCTTC
. | TRBJ2-3 | . | TRBV2 | 13 | CASLGRLSYTQYF | TGTGCCAGCCTGGGGAGATTGAGTTATACGCAGTATTTT
. | TRBJ2-7 | . | TRBV18 | 15 | CASSVLRELVDEQYF | TGTGCCAGCTCGGTCTTGCGGGAACTGGTGGACGAGCAGTACTTC